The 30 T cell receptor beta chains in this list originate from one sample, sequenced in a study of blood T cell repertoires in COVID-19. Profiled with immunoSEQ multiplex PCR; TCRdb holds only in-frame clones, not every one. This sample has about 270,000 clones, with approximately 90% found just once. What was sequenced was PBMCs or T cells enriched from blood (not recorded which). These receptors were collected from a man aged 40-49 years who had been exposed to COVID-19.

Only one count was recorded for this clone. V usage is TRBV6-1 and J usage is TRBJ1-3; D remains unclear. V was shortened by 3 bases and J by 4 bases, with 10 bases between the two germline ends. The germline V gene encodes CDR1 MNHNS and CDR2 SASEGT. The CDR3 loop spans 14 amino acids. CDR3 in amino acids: CASSEPGSGNTIYF. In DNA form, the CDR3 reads TGTGCCAGCAGTGAGCCCGGGTCGGGAAACACCATATATTTT.

CDR3 region: CASGVSGGQETQYF. DNA for the CDR3: TGCGCCAGCGGGGTTAGCGGAGGCCAAGAGACCCAGTACTTC. The chain links TRBV5-1 to TRBJ2-5, with D maybe TRBD2 (6 bases). The CDR3 contains 14 residues. The germline V gene has CDR1 SGHRS and CDR2 YFSETQ. Trimming left V 7 bases short and J 1 base short, with 14 bases between.

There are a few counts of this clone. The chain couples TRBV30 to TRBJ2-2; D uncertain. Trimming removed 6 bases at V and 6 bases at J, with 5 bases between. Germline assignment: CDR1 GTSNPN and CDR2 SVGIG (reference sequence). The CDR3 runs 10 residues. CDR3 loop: CACKSGELFF. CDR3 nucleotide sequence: TGTGCCTGTAAATCCGGGGAGCTGTTTTTT.

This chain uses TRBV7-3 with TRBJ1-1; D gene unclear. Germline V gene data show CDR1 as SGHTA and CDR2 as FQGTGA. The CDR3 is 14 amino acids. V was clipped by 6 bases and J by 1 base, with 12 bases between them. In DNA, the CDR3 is TGTGCCAGCAGTCTAGCCCATGCGAACACTGAAGCTTTCTTT. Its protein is CASSLAHANTEAFF.

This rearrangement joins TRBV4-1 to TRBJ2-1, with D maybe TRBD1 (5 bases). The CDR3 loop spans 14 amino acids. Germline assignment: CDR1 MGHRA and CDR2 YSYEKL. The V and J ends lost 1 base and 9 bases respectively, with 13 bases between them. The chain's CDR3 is CASSQGGSSTEQFF. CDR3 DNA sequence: TGCGCCAGCAGCCAAGGGGGCAGCTCCACTGAGCAGTTCTTC.

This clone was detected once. CDR3 nucleotides: TGTGCCACCAGTGAGTTTGGGACAGAACAAGAGACCCAGTACTTC. Its translation: CATSEFGTEQETQYF. The chain carries TRBV24-1 and TRBJ2-5, with 7 bases identical to TRBD1. The ends lost 4 bases at V and 2 bases at J; junction bases unmatched: 6. Germline V lookup: CDR1 KGHDR, CDR2 SFDVKD. The CDR3 is made up of 15 amino acids.

The CDR3 sequence: CASSRIAGGDGELFF. The CDR3 DNA reads as TGCGCCAGTAGCCGGATAGCGGGAGGTGACGGGGAGCTGTTTTTT. The chain uses TRBV5-1 and TRBJ2-2, with TRBD2 matching over 10 bases. The CDR3 runs 15 residues. Trimming removed 8 bases from V and 7 bases from J; junction bases left unmatched: 11. CDR1 is SGHRS, CDR2 YFSETQ, per germline.

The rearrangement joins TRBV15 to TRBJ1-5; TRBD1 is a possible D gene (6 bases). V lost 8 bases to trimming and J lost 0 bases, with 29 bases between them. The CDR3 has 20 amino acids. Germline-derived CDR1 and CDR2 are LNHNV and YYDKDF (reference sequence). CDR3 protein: CATVDLTQGSIGDSNQPQHF. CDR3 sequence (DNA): TGTGCCACCGTCGACCTGACACAGGGTTCGATTGGGGATAGCAATCAGCCCCAGCATTTT. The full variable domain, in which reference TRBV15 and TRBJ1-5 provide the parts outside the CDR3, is DAMVIQNPRYQVTQFGKPVTLSCSQTLNHNVMYWYQQKSSQAPKLLFHYYDKDFNNEADTPDNFQSRRPNTSFCFLDIRSPGLGDTAMYLCATVDLTQGSIGDSNQPQHFGDGTRLSIL.

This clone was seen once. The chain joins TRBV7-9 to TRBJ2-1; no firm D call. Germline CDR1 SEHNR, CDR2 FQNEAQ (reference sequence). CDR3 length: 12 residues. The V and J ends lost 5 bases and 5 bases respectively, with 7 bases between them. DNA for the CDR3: TGTGCCAGCAGCGGAGAAGACAATGAGCAGTTCTTC. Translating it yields CASSGEDNEQFF.

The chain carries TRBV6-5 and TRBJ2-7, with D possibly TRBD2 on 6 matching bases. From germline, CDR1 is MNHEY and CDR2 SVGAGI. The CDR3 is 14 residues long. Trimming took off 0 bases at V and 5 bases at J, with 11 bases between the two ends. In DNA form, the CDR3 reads TGTGCCAGCAGTTACTCGGAGGGCCTCGACGAGCAGTACTTC. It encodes CASSYSEGLDEQYF.

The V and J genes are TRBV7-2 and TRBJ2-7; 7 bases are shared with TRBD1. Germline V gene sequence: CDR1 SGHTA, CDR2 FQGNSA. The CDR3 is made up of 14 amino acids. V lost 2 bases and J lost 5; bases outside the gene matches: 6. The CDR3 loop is CASSLTGDANEQYF. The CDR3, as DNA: TGTGCCAGCAGCTTAACAGGGGACGCCAACGAGCAGTACTTC. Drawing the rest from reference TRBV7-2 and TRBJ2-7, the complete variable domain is GAGVSQSPSNKVTEKGKDVELRCDPISGHTALYWYRQSLGQGLEFLIYFQGNSAPDKSGLPSDRFSAERTGGSVSTLTIQRTQQEDSAVYLCASSLTGDANEQYFGPGTRLTVT.

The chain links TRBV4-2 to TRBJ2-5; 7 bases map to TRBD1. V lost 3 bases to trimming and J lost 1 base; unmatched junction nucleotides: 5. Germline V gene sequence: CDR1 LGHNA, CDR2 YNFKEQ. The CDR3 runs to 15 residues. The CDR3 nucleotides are TGTGCCAGCAGCCATGGGACAGCCACCCAAGAGACCCAGTACTTC. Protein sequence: CASSHGTATQETQYF.

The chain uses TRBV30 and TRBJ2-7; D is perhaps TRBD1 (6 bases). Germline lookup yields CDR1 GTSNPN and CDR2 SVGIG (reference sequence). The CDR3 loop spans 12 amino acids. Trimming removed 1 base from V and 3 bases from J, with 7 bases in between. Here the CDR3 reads CAWSDRVYEQYF. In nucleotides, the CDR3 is TGTGCCTGGAGTGACAGGGTCTACGAGCAGTACTTC.

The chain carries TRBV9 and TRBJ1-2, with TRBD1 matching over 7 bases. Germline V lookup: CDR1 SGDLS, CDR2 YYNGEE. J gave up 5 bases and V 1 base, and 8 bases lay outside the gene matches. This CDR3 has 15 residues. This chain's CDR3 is CASSVQQGSRYGYTF. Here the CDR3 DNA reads TGTGCCAGCAGCGTACAACAGGGGTCTCGTTATGGCTACACCTTC.

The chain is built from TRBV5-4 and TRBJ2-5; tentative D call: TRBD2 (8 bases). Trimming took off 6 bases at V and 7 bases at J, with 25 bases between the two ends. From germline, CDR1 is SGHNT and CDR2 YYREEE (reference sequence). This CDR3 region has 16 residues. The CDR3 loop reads CASNPGGDRTKGTQYF. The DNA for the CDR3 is TGTGCCAGCAACCCGGGGGGGGACAGAACTAAGGGGACCCAGTACTTC.

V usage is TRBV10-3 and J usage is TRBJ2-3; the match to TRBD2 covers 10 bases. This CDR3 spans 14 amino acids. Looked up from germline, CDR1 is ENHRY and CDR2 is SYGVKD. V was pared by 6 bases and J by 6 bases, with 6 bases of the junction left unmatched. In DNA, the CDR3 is TGTGCCATCAGGCCGGGACTAGCGACGGATACGCAGTATTTT. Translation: CAIRPGLATDTQYF.

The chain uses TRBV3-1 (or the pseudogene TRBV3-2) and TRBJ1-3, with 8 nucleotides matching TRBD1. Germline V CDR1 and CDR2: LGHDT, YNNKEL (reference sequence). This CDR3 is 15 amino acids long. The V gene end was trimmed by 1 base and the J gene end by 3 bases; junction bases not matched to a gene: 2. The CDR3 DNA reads TGTGCCAGCAGCCAAGGCGGGACAGGTGGAAACACCATATATTTT. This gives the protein CASSQGGTGGNTIYF.

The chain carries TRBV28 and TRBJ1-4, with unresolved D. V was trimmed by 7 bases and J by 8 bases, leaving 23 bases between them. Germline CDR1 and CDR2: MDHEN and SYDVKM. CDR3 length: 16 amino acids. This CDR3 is CASNELPGSLGEKLFF. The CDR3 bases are TGTGCCAGCAACGAACTACCGGGTTCCCTCGGCGAAAAACTGTTTTTT.

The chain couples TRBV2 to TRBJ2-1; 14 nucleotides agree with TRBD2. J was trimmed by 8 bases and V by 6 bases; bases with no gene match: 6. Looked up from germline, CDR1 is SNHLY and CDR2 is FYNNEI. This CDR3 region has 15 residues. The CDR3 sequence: CASRPGTSGSYEQFF. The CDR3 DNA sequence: TGTGCCAGCAGGCCCGGGACTAGCGGGAGTTATGAGCAGTTCTTC.

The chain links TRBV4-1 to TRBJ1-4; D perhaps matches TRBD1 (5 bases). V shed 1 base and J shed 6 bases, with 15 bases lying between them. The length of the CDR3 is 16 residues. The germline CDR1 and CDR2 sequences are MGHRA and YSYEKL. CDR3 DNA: TGCGCCAGCAGCCAAGTTTTCCAGGGCCCTGATGAAAAACTGTTTTTT. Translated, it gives CASSQVFQGPDEKLFF.

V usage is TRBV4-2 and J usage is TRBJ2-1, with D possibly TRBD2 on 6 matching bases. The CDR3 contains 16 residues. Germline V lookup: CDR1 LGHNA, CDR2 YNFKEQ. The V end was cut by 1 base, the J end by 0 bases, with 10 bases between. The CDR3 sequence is CASSQVVSGSYNEQFF. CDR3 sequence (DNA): TGTGCCAGCAGCCAAGTTGTTAGCGGCTCCTACAATGAGCAGTTCTTC.

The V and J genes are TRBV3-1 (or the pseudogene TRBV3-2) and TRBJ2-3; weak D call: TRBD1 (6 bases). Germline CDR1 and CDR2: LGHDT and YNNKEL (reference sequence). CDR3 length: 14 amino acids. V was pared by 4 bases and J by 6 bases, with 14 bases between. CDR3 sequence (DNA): TGTGCCAGCAGCCGCAGAGGGGGTGAGGATACGCAGTATTTT. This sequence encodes CASSRRGGEDTQYF.

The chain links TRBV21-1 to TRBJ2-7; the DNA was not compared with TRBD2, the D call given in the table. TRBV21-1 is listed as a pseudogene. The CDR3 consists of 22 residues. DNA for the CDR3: TGTGCCAGCAGCCGGAGGACTAGCGGGAGGGAAATTTGGGATCAGAACACCTACGAGCAGTACTTC. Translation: CASSRRTSGREIWDQNTYEQYF.

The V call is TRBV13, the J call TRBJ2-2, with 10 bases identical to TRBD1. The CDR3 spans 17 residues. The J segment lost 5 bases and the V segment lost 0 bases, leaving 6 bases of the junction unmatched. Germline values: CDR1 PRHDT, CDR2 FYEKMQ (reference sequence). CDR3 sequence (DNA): TGTGCCAGCAGCTTAGGTGATTGGACAGGGGGAACCGGGGAGCTGTTTTTT. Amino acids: CASSLGDWTGGTGELFF. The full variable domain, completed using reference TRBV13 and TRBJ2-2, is AAGVIQSPRHLIKEKRETATLKCYPIPRHDTVYWYQQGPGQDPQFLISFYEKMQSDKGSIPDRFSAQQFSDYHSELNMSSLELGDSALYFCASSLGDWTGGTGELFFGEGSRLTVL.

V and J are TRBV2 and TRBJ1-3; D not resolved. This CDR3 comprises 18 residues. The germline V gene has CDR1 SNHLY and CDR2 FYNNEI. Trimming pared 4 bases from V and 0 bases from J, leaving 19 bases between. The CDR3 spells CASSALLRQLSSGNTIYF. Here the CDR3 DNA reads TGTGCCAGCAGTGCATTGTTGAGACAATTAAGCTCTGGAAACACCATATATTTT.

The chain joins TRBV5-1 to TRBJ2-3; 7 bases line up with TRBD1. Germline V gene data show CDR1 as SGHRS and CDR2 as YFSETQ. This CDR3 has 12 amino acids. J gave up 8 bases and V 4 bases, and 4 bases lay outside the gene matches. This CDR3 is CASSDRQGTQYF. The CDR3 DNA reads TGCGCCAGCAGCGATCGACAGGGTACGCAGTATTTT. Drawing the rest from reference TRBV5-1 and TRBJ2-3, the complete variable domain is KAGVTQTPRYLIKTRGQQVTLSCSPISGHRSVSWYQQTPGQGLQFLFEYFSETQRNKGNFPGRFSGRQFSNSRSEMNVSTLELGDSALYLCASSDRQGTQYFGPGTRLTVL.

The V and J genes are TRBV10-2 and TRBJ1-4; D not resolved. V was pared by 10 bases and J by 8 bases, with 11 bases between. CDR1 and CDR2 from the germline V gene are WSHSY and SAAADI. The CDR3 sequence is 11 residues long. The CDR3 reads CATTGREKLFF. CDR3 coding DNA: TGCGCCACCACCGGGAGGGAAAAACTGTTTTTT.

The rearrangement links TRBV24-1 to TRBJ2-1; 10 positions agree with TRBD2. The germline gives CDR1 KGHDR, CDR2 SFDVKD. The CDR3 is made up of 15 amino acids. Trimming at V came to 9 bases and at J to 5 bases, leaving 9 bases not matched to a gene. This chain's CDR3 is CATATSGPYNNEQFF. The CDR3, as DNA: TGTGCCACCGCGACTAGCGGGCCCTATAACAATGAGCAGTTCTTC.

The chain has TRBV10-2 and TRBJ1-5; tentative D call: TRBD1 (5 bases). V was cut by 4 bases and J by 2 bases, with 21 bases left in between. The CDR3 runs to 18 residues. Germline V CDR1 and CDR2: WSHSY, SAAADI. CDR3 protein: CASSAFRGRGLGNQPQHF. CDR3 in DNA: TGCGCCAGCAGTGCGTTTCGGGGGAGGGGCTTGGGCAATCAGCCCCAGCATTTT.

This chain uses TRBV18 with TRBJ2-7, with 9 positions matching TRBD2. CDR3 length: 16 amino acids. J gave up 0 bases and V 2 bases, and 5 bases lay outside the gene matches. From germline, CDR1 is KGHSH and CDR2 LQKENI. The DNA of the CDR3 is TGTGCCAGCTCACCAAACCAGCGGGAGGTCTCCTACGAGCAGTACTTC. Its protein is CASSPNQREVSYEQYF.